This T cell receptor (beta chain) was documented in a study of radiotherapy plus CTLA-4 blockade in lung cancer. Notes on the study in general: Peripheral blood showed expansion of tumor-derived TCR clones after radiotherapy and ipilimumab.

The CDR3 consists of 15 residues. V dropped 0 bases and J dropped 5; count of bases not matched to a gene: 4. Germline CDR1 MGHRA, CDR2 YSYEKL. This clone was observed a few times. What it recognizes is unknown. TCRdb's table, derived via immunoSEQ multiplex PCR, lists solely in-frame clones and lacks some. This repertoire shows 60,000 or so clones, over 65% found once; its top ten account for around 4%. Material: peripheral blood, obtained from a patient treated with radiotherapy plus ipilimumab. This chain connects TRBV4-1 to TRBJ2-5; TRBD2 agrees at 9 bases. This sequence was found in a human donor with non-small cell lung cancer who had a partial response to radiotherapy plus ipilimumab. The CDR3 coding sequence is TGCGCCAGCAGCCAAGACGGGACTAGCTATGAGACCCAGTACTTC. It specifies CASSQDGTSYETQYF.